In its sample, the clone carrying this T cell receptor beta chain was seen once. This entry comes from a study of blood T cell repertoires in COVID-19. Authors' analysis steps: The assay estimated nucleated cells by amplifying reference gene primers. Measured with immunoSEQ multiplex PCR; TCRdb has only the in-frame clones, and not every one. V, J and clone size are those of that table, while D and trimming were read from the DNA. The sample has 90,000 to 130,000 clones; around 83% are singletons. This CDR3 is built from 18 residues. J gave up 3 bases and V 0 bases, and 10 bases lay outside the gene matches. The germline V gene has CDR1 MGHRA and CDR2 YSYEKL.

The chain recombines TRBV4-1 with TRBJ2-7, with 11 bases identical to TRBD1. Source material: peripheral blood. The receptor was isolated from a man aged 65-85 years with acute or convalescent COVID-19. This CDR3 reads CASSQERSSGTGGYEQYF. In DNA form, the CDR3 reads TGCGCCAGCAGCCAAGAACGATCTAGTGGGACAGGGGGCTACGAGCAGTACTTC.